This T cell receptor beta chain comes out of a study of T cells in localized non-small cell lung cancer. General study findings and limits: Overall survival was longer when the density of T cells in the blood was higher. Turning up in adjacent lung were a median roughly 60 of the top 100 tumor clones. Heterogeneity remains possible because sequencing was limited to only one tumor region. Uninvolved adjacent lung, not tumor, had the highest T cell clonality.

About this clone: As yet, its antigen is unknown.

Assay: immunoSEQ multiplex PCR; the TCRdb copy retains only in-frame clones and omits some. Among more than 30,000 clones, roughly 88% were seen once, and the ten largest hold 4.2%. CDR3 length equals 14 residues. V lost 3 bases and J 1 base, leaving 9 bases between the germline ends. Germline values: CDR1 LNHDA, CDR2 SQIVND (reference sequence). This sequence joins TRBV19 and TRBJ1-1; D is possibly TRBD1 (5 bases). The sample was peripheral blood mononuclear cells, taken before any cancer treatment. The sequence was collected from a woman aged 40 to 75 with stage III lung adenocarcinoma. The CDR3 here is CASSMRGTNTEAFF. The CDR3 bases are TGTGCCAGTAGTATGCGGGGGACGAACACTGAAGCTTTCTTT. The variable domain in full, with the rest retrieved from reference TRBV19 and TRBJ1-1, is DGGITQSPKYLFRKEGQNVTLSCEQNLNHDAMYWYRQDPGQGLRLIYYSQIVNDFQKGDIAEGYSVSREKKESFPLTVTSAQKNPTAFYLCASSMRGTNTEAFFGQGTRLTVV.